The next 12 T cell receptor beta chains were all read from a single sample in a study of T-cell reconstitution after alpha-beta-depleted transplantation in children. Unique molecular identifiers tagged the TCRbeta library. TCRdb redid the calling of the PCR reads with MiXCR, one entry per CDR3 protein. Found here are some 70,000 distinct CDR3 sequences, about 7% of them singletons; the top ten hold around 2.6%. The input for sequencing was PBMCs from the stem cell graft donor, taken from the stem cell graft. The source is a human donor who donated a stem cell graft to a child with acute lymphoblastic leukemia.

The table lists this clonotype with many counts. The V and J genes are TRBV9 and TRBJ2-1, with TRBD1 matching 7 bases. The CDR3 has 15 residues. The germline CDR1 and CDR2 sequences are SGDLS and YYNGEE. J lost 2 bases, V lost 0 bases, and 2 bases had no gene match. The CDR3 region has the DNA TGTGCCAGCAGCGTAGAACAGGGGCCCTACAATGAGCAGTTCTTC. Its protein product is CASSVEQGPYNEQFF.

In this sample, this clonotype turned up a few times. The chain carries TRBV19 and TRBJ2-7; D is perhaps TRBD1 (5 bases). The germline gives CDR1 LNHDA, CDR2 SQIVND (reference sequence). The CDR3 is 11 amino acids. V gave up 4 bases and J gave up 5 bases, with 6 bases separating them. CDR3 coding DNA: TGTGCCAGTAGTACAGGGAACGAGCAGTACTTC. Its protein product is CASSTGNEQYF.

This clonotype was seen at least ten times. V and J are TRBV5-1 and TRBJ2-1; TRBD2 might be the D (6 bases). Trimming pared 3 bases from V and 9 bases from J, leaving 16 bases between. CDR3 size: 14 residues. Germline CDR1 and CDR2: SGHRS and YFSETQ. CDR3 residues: CASSSTTSYTEQFF. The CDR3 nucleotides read TGCGCCAGCAGCTCCACTACTAGCTATACTGAGCAGTTCTTC. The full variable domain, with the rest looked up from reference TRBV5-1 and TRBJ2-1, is KAGVTQTPRYLIKTRGQQVTLSCSPISGHRSVSWYQQTPGQGLQFLFEYFSETQRNKGNFPGRFSGRQFSNSRSEMNVSTLELGDSALYLCASSSTTSYTEQFFGPGTRLTVL.

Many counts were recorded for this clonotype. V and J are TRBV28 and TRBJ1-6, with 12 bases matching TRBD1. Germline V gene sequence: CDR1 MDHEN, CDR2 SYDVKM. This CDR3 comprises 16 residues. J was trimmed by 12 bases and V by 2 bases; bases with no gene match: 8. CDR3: CASSLTGGQGAIPLHF. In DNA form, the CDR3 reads TGTGCCAGCAGTTTAACGGGGGGACAGGGGGCCATACCCCTCCACTTT. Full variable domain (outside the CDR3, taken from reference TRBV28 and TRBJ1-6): DVKVTQSSRYLVKRTGEKVFLECVQDMDHENMFWYRQDPGLGLRLIYFSYDVKMKEKGDIPEGYSVSREKKERFSLILESASTNQTSMYLCASSLTGGQGAIPLHFGNGTRLTVT.

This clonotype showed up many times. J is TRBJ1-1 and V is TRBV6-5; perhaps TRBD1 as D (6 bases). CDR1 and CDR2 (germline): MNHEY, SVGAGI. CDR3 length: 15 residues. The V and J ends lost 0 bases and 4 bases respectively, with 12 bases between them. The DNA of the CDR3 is TGTGCCAGCAGTTACTCCTCCACAGGGTTCACTGAAGCTTTCTTT. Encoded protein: CASSYSSTGFTEAFF.

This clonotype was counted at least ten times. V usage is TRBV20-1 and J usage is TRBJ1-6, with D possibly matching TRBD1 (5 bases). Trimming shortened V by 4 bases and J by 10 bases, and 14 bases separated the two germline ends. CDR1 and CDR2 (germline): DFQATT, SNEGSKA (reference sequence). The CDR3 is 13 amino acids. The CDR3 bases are TGCAGTGCTAAAATTCAAGGGGCCTCACCCCTCCACTTT. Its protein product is CSAKIQGASPLHF.

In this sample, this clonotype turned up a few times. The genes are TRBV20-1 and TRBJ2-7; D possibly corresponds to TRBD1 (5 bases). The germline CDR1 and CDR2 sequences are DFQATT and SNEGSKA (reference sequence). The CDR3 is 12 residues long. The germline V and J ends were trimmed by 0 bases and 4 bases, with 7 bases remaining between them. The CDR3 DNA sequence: TGCAGTGCTAGAGATCAGGGATACGAGCAGTACTTC. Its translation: CSARDQGYEQYF.

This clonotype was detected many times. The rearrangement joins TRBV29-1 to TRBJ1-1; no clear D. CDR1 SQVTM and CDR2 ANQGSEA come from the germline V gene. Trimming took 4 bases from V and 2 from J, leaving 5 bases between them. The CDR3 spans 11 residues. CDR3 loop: CSVAANTEAFF. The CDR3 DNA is TGCAGCGTTGCAGCCAACACTGAAGCTTTCTTT.

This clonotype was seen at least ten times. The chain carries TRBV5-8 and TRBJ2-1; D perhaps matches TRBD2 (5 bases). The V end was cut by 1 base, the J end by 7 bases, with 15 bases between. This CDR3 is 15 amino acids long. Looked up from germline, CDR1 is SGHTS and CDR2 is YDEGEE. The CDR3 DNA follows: TGTGCCAGCAGCTTGATAGGGAGCGTGGGGAATGAGCAGTTCTTC. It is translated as CASSLIGSVGNEQFF.

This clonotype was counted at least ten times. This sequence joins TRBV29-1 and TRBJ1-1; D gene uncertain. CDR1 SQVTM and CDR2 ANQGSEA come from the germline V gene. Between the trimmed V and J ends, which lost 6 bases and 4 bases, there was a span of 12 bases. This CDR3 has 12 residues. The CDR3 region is CSVIPTGTEAFF. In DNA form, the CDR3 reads TGCAGCGTCATCCCCACGGGCACTGAAGCTTTCTTT.

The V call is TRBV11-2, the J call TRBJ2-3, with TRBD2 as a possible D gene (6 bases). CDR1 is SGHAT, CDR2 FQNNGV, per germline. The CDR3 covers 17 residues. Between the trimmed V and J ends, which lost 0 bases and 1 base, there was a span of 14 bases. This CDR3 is CASSLEGRTTGTDTQYF. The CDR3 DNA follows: TGTGCCAGCAGCTTAGAGGGGAGGACTACCGGCACAGATACGCAGTATTTT. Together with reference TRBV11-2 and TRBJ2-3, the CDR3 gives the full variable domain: EAGVAQSPRYKIIEKRQSVAFWCNPISGHATLYWYQQILGQGPKLLIQFQNNGVVDDSQLPKDRFSAERLKGVDSTLKIQPAKLEDSAVYLCASSLEGRTTGTDTQYFGPGTRLTVL.

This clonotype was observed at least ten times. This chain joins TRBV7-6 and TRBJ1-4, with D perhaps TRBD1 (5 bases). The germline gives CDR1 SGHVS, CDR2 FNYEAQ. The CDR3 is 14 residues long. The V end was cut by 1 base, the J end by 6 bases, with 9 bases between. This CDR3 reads CASSLVAGDEKLFF. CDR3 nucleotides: TGTGCCAGCAGCTTAGTGGCGGGGGATGAAAAACTGTTTTTT. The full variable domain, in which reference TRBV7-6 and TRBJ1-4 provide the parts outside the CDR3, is GAGVSQSPRYKVTKRGQDVALRCDPISGHVSLYWYRQALGQGPEFLTYFNYEAQQDKSGLPNDRFSAERPEGSISTLTIQRTEQRDSAMYRCASSLVAGDEKLFFGSGTQLSVL.